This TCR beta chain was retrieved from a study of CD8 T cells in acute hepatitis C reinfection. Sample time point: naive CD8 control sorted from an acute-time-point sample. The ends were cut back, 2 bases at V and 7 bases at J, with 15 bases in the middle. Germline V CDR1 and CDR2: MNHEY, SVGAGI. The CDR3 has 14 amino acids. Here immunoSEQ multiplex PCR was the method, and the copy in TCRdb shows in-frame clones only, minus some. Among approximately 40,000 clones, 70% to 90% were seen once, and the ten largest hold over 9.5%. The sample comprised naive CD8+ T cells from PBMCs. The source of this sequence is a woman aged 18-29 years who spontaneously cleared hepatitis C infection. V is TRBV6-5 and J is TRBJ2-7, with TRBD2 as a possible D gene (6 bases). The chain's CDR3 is CASSYGPAAGEQYF. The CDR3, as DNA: TGTGCCAGCAGTTACGGACCCGCGGCGGGGGAGCAGTACTTC.